This T cell receptor beta chain was found in a study of T-cell memory formation after mild COVID-19. Study information: Clustering of TCRs was largely donor specific.

This clonotype was counted at least ten times. Its antigen is undetermined. The germline V and J ends were trimmed by 0 bases and 1 base, with 9 bases remaining between them. Per germline, CDR1 LGHDT and CDR2 YNNKEL (reference sequence). The CDR3 contains 15 residues. TCRalpha and TCRbeta libraries used 5'RACE with constant-segment primers and UMIs. TCRdb itself ran the 5' RACE reads through MiXCR, one entry per CDR3 protein. Here the sample spans about 440,000 distinct CDR3 sequences, around 18% being singletons. General study findings and limits: Prior to infection, memory already included some responding clones, suggesting cross-reactive memory joined.

What was sequenced was PBMCs or a T cell subset sorted from them (not recorded which). This TCR came from an adult woman who had mild COVID-19 (a few samples of this study predate the infection). Cell type and time point are not known. The chain employs TRBV3-1 and TRBJ1-1; no definite D call. CDR3 sequence: CASSQDAVPNTEAFF. CDR3 in DNA: TGTGCCAGCAGCCAAGATGCAGTGCCGAACACTGAAGCTTTCTTT.